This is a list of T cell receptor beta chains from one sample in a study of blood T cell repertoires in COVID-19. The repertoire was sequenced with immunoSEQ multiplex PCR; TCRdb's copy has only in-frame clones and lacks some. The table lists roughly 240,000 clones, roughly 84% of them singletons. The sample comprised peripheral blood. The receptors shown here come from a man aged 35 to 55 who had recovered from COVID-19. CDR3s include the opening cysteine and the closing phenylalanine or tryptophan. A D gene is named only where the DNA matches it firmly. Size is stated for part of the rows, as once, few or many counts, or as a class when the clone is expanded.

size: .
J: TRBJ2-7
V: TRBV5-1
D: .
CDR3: CASSWNRASEQYF
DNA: TGCGCCAGCAGCTGGAACAGGGCGTCCGAGCAGTACTTC

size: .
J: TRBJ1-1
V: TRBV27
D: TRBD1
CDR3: CASRETGGNTEAFF
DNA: TGTGCCAGCAGGGAGACAGGGGGTAATACTGAAGCTTTCTTT

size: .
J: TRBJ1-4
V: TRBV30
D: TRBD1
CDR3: CACTRGGAGEKLFF
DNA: TGTGCCTGCACCCGAGGGGGCGCTGGGGAAAAACTGTTTTTT

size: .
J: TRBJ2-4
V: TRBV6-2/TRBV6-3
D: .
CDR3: CASSYILAKNIQYF
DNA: TGTGCCAGCAGTTACATTCTAGCCAAAAACATTCAGTACTTC

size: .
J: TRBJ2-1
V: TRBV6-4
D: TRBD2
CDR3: CASSDRGGDEQFF
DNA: TGTGCCAGCAGTGACCGGGGGGGGGATGAGCAGTTCTTC

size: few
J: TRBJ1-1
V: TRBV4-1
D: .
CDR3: CASSQVKEDTEAFF
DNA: TGCGCCAGCAGCCAAGTTAAGGAGGACACTGAAGCTTTCTTT

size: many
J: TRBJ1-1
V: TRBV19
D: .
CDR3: CASSTTGWAVNTEAFF
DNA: TGTGCCAGTAGTACCACAGGGTGGGCGGTGAACACTGAAGCTTTCTTT

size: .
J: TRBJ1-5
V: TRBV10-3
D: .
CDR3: CAISAEMGGQPQHF
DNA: TGTGCCATCAGTGCCGAAATGGGGGGTCAGCCCCAGCATTTT

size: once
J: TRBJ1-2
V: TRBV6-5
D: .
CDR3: CASSYSESNYGYTF
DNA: TGTGCCAGCAGTTACTCTGAGAGTAACTATGGCTACACCTTC

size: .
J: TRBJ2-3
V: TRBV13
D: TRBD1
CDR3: CASSFRQGAPTDTQYF
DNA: TGTGCCAGCAGCTTTCGACAGGGGGCGCCCACAGATACGCAGTATTTT

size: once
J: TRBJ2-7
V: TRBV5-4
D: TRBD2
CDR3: CASSSGTSGRAGEQYF
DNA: TGTGCCAGCAGCAGCGGGACTAGCGGGAGGGCCGGCGAGCAGTACTTC

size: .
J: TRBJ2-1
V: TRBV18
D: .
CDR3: CASSPPSNEQFF
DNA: TGTGCCAGCTCACCACCGAGTAATGAGCAGTTCTTC

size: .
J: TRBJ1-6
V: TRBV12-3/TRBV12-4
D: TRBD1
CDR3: CASSQQDRGRLHF
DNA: TGTGCCAGCAGTCAACAGGACAGGGGAAGACTCCACTTT

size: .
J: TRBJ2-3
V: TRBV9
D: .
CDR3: CASSVEADTDTQYF
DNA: TGTGCCAGCAGCGTAGAAGCCGACACAGATACGCAGTATTTT

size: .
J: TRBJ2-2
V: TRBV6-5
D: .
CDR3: CASSLRTKNTGELFF
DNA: TGTGCCAGCAGTTTGAGGACTAAGAACACCGGGGAGCTGTTTTTT

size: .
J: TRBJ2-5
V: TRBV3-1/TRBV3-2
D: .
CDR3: CAGYKPGGTETQYF
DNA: TGTGCCGGATACAAACCAGGGGGGACGGAGACCCAGTACTTC

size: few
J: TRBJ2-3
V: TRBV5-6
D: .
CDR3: CASSFPSNLGGRYTDTQYF
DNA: TGTGCCAGCAGCTTTCCTTCGAATTTGGGGGGGCGCTACACAGATACGCAGTATTTT

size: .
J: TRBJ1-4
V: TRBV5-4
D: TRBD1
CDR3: CASSLADRGREKLFF
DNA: TGTGCCAGCAGCTTAGCCGACAGGGGCCGGGAAAAACTGTTTTTT

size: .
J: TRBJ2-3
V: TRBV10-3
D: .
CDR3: CAISEMGDTQYF
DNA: TGTGCCATCAGTGAAATGGGCGATACGCAGTATTTT

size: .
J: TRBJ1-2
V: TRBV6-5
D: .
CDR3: CATARVGANYGYTF
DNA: TGTGCCACCGCCCGGGTCGGCGCTAACTATGGCTACACCTTC

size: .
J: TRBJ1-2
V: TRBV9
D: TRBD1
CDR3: CASSAGTAHGYTF
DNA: TGTGCCAGCAGCGCCGGGACAGCTCATGGCTACACCTTC

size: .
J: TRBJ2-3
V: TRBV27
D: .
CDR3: CASSLDLTGDTQYF
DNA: TGTGCCAGCAGTTTAGACTTGACAGGAGATACGCAGTATTTT

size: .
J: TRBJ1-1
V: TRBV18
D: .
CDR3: CASSTPVGNTEAFF
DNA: TGTGCCAGCTCTACCCCCGTCGGGAACACTGAAGCTTTCTTT

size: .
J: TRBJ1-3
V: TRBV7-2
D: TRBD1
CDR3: CASSLRGLAGNTIYF
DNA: TGTGCCAGCAGCTTAAGGGGGCTGGCTGGAAACACCATATATTTT

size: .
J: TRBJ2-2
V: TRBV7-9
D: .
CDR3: CASSLGGTGRWYTGELFF
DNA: TGTGCCAGCAGCTTAGGGGGAACAGGGAGATGGTACACCGGGGAGCTGTTTTTT

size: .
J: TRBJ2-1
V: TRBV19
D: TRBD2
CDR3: CASSVAGGTNEQFF
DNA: TGTGCCAGTAGCGTAGCGGGAGGGACGAATGAGCAGTTCTTC

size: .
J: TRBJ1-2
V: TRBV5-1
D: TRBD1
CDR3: CASSFGQGSYEGYTF
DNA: TGCGCCAGCAGTTTTGGACAGGGATCATACGAGGGCTACACCTTC

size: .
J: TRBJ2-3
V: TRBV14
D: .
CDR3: CASSSSEGRITDTQYF
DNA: TGTGCCAGCAGCAGTTCAGAGGGCCGTATCACAGATACGCAGTATTTT

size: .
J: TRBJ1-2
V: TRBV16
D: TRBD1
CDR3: CASSLGTGLNYGYTF
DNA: TGTGCCAGCAGCCTAGGGACAGGGTTGAACTATGGCTACACCTTC

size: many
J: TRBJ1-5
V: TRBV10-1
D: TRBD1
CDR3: CASLLGQGPVSGSNQPQHF
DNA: TGCGCCAGCCTATTAGGACAGGGGCCGGTGAGTGGTAGCAATCAGCCCCAGCATTTT

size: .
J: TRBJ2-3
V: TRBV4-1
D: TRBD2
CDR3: CASSQGGKAGAFWDTQYF
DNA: TGCGCCAGCAGCCAAGGCGGAAAAGCGGGGGCGTTTTGGGATACGCAGTATTTT